One sample yielded the 28 T cell receptor beta chains listed below, sequenced in a study of radiotherapy plus CTLA-4 blockade in lung cancer. Sequencing was performed with immunoSEQ multiplex PCR; in TCRdb, only in-frame clones are kept and a portion is missing. The sample shows around 31,000 clones, 70% to 85% of them seen only once. Sequences were derived from peripheral blood, sampled from a patient treated with radiotherapy plus ipilimumab. The receptors originated from a human donor with non-small cell lung cancer who had stable disease on radiotherapy plus ipilimumab.

The sample holds a few counts of this clone. This sequence joins TRBV10-3 and TRBJ1-1; TRBD1 is a possible D gene (6 bases). V lost 7 bases, J lost 0 bases, and 12 bases lay in between. The CDR3 is 14 residues long. Looked up from germline, CDR1 is ENHRY and CDR2 is SYGVKD. The CDR3 region is CAINTGSMNTEAFF. The CDR3 bases are TGTGCCATCAATACAGGGTCAATGAACACTGAAGCTTTCTTT.

This clone was observed a handful of times. The junction shows a germline mismatch at one end, possibly a read error. CDR3 in amino acids: CASSEATGEEEKLFF. CDR3 nucleotide sequence: TGTGCCAGCAGTGAAGCGACAGGGGAGGAAGAAAAACTGTTTTTT. The chain recombines TRBV10-3 with TRBJ1-4; 8 bases are shared with TRBD1. There are 15 residues in the CDR3. Germline V gene data show CDR1 as ENHRY and CDR2 as SYGVKD.

The CDR3 here is CASSYSSVLNSPLHF. The CDR3, as DNA: TGTGCCAGCAGTTACTCGTCAGTACTTAATTCACCCCTCCACTTT. The chain is built from TRBV6-6 and TRBJ1-6, with unresolved D. There are 15 residues in the CDR3. The germline V gene encodes CDR1 MNHNY and CDR2 SVGAGI (reference sequence). The V and J ends lost 0 bases and 6 bases respectively, with 9 bases between them.

CDR3 protein: CASSVEQGDEKLFF. The DNA of the CDR3 is TGTGCCAGCAGCGTAGAACAGGGGGACGAAAAACTGTTTTTT. The genes are TRBV9 and TRBJ1-4; 8 nucleotides match TRBD1. The CDR3 covers 14 residues. Germline CDR1 reads SGDLS; CDR2 reads YYNGEE. V gave up 0 bases and J gave up 8 bases; unmatched junction bases: 3.

The chain has TRBV9 and TRBJ1-2; TRBD1 is a possible D gene (5 bases). The germline V gene encodes CDR1 SGDLS and CDR2 YYNGEE. This CDR3 spans 13 amino acids. V was clipped by 3 bases and J by 4 bases, with 10 bases between them. The CDR3 spells CASSEGTAYGYTF. The CDR3 DNA is TGTGCCAGCAGCGAAGGGACTGCCTATGGCTACACCTTC.

The chain joins TRBV25-1 to TRBJ2-1; perhaps TRBD2 as D (6 bases). There are 12 residues in the CDR3. Germline values: CDR1 MGHDK, CDR2 SYGVNS. Between the trimmed V and J ends, which lost 4 bases and 6 bases, there was a span of 7 bases. CDR3 in DNA: TGTGCCAGCAGTGGGACTATCAATGAGCAGTTCTTC. This encodes CASSGTINEQFF.

The chain joins TRBV5-4 to TRBJ2-5; 7 bases align to TRBD2. CDR1 SGHNT and CDR2 YYREEE come from the germline V gene (reference sequence). The V and J ends lost 2 bases and 3 bases, in that order; junction bases with no gene match: 4. CDR3 length: 14 amino acids. CDR3 nucleotides: TGTGCCAGCAGCTTCGGCGGGGGAGAAGAGACCCAGTACTTC. This encodes CASSFGGGEETQYF.

V gene TRBV5-1 combines with J gene TRBJ1-5; D is ambiguous. CDR1 is SGHRS, CDR2 YFSETQ, per germline. Trimming pared 0 bases from V and 5 bases from J, leaving 9 bases between. The CDR3 is 14 amino acids. The CDR3 nucleotides are TGCGCCAGCAGCTTGGCCCCATCGGATCAGCCCCAGCATTTT. Translating gives CASSLAPSDQPQHF.

The CDR3 nucleotides are TGTGCCAGCAGCTTAGGCAGTAGCACAGATACGCAGTATTTT. This gives the protein CASSLGSSTDTQYF. The rearrangement links TRBV7-9 to TRBJ2-3; no clear D. The CDR3 has 14 residues. Germline CDR1 SEHNR, CDR2 FQNEAQ (reference sequence). The V gene lost 1 base and the J gene lost 0 bases, with 5 bases spanning the gap. Full variable domain (outside the CDR3, taken from reference TRBV7-9 and TRBJ2-3): DTGVSQNPRHKITKRGQNVTFRCDPISEHNRLYWYRQTLGQGPEFLTYFQNEAQLEKSRLLSDRFSAERPKGSFSTLEIQRTEQGDSAMYLCASSLGSSTDTQYFGPGTRLTVL.

This clone was observed a few times. The V call is TRBV5-6, the J call TRBJ1-5, with D unresolved. The CDR3 loop spans 12 amino acids. Germline loops: CDR1 SGHDT, CDR2 YYEEEE. V was clipped by 3 bases and J by 2 bases, with 3 bases between them. The CDR3 protein is CASSWGNQPQHF. The CDR3, as DNA: TGTGCCAGCAGCTGGGGCAATCAGCCCCAGCATTTT.

This sequence joins TRBV27 and TRBJ1-2, with 7 nucleotides matching TRBD1. CDR1 is MNHEY and CDR2 is SMNVEV in the germline V gene (reference sequence). V lost 4 bases to trimming and J lost 0 bases; unmatched junction nucleotides: 8. There are 16 residues in the CDR3. The CDR3 loop is CASSSDRWGTNYGYTF. The CDR3 DNA reads as TGTGCCAGCAGTTCGGACAGGTGGGGGACTAACTATGGCTACACCTTC.

The chain links TRBV2 to TRBJ1-6; no definite D call. The CDR3 has 13 residues. Looked up from germline, CDR1 is SNHLY and CDR2 is FYNNEI. V lost 7 bases, J lost 0 bases, and 4 bases lay in between. The CDR3 DNA reads as TGTGCCAGCAAGGGCTCCTATAATTCACCCCTCCACTTT. It specifies CASKGSYNSPLHF.

The CDR3 DNA reads TGTGCCAGCAGCTTGGGGACAAACGGGGGCGAGCAGTACTTC. The encoded protein is CASSLGTNGGEQYF. The rearrangement links TRBV7-9 to TRBJ2-7; perhaps D is TRBD1 or TRBD2 (6 bases each). Deletions cut 3 bases from V and 6 bases from J, with 15 bases between. The CDR3 runs 14 residues. Germline CDR1 and CDR2: SEHNR and FQNEAQ (reference sequence).

V and J are TRBV25-1 and TRBJ1-4; D ambiguous. The CDR3 contains 15 residues. Germline assignment: CDR1 MGHDK and CDR2 SYGVNS. V lost 4 bases to trimming and J lost 7 bases, with 16 bases between them. The CDR3 reads CASSGGQTRGEKLFF. As DNA, the CDR3 is TGTGCCAGCAGTGGAGGGCAGACTCGGGGTGAAAAACTGTTTTTT. The whole variable domain, filled in from reference TRBV25-1 and TRBJ1-4, reads EADIYQTPRYLVIGTGKKITLECSQTMGHDKMYWYQQDPGMELHLIHYSYGVNSTEKGDLSSESTVSRIRTEHFPLTLESARPSHTSQYLCASSGGQTRGEKLFFGSGTQLSVL.

The V call is TRBV4-3, the J call TRBJ2-3; D possibly corresponds to TRBD1 (5 bases). Trimming took off 0 bases at V and 4 bases at J, with 17 bases between the two ends. From germline, CDR1 is LGHNA and CDR2 YSLEER. CDR3 length: 17 residues. The CDR3 loop reads CASSQEGARMGPDTQYF. In DNA, the CDR3 is TGCGCCAGCAGCCAAGAGGGCGCGCGTATGGGGCCAGATACGCAGTATTTT.

The chain links TRBV11-2 to TRBJ1-2; the D is unclear. V lost 1 base to trimming and J lost 4 bases, with 13 bases between them. This CDR3 contains 15 residues. CDR1 and CDR2 (germline): SGHAT, FQNNGV. The CDR3 nucleotides read TGTGCCAGCAGCTTAGGGCCGGGTGGGAGCTATGGCTACACCTTC. Encoded protein: CASSLGPGGSYGYTF.

V and J are TRBV11-2 and TRBJ1-5; 7 nucleotides line up with TRBD1. Trimming removed 5 bases from V and 0 bases from J; junction bases left unmatched: 16. The length of the CDR3 is 19 residues. Germline V lookup: CDR1 SGHAT, CDR2 FQNNGV. This chain's CDR3 is CASSPRNRTGLYSNQPQHF. The CDR3 bases are TGTGCCAGCAGCCCGCGAAATAGGACAGGTCTTTATAGCAATCAGCCCCAGCATTTT.

CDR3 nucleotides: TGCGCCAGCAGGGCCCCCCAGGGCCCCGCGAACACCGGGGAGCTGTTTTTT. Its protein product is CASRAPQGPANTGELFF. The J gene is TRBJ2-2, the V gene TRBV5-1; TRBD1 might be the D (5 bases). Trimming left V 5 bases short and J 0 bases short, with 17 bases between. CDR1 is SGHRS, CDR2 YFSETQ, per germline. The CDR3 contains 17 residues.

The V gene is TRBV5-1, the J gene TRBJ1-2, with D unclear. Germline loops: CDR1 SGHRS, CDR2 YFSETQ. Trimming cost V 0 bases and J 4 bases, with 10 bases left between them. The CDR3 is 14 residues long. The chain's CDR3 is CASSLVGTAYGYTF. DNA for the CDR3: TGCGCCAGCAGCTTGGTTGGCACTGCCTATGGCTACACCTTC.

V gene TRBV19 combines with J gene TRBJ1-2, with 12 bases matching TRBD1. CDR1 and CDR2 (germline): LNHDA, SQIVND (reference sequence). The CDR3 is made up of 17 amino acids. After removal of 5 bases from V and 0 bases from J, the junction contained 7 bases not matched to a gene. This CDR3 reads CASSHPGQGAPNYGYTF. The CDR3 nucleotides read TGTGCCAGTAGTCATCCGGGACAGGGGGCTCCTAACTATGGCTACACCTTC.

The chain uses TRBV5-1 and TRBJ1-4; 8 bases map to TRBD1. Losses at the gene ends were 4 bases for V and 3 bases for J; bases not matched to a gene: 8. CDR3 length equals 16 residues. Germline assignment: CDR1 SGHRS and CDR2 YFSETQ. In DNA, the CDR3 is TGCGCCAGCAGCATCGAAGTACAGGGGGCTAATGAAAAACTGTTTTTT. As protein: CASSIEVQGANEKLFF.

The genes are TRBV6-1 and TRBJ1-5; D is unresolved. This CDR3 region has 15 residues. The V end was cut by 4 bases, the J end by 0 bases, with 10 bases between. Germline assignment: CDR1 MNHNS and CDR2 SASEGT. The CDR3 protein is CASSVSGLSNQPQHF. CDR3 in DNA: TGTGCCAGCAGTGTCTCAGGTCTTAGCAATCAGCCCCAGCATTTT.

V gene TRBV6-5 combines with J gene TRBJ1-3, with D tentatively TRBD1 (6 bases). Germline V CDR1 and CDR2: MNHEY, SVGAGI. CDR3 length equals 13 residues. Between the trimmed V and J ends, which lost 6 bases and 4 bases, there was a span of 10 bases. DNA of the CDR3: TGTGCCAGCAGCCAGACAGGAGGAAACACCATATATTTT. It codes for CASSQTGGNTIYF.

The DNA for the CDR3 is TGTGCCAGTACCCTGGGGGGTAATCAGCCCCAGCATTTT. It yields the protein CASTLGGNQPQHF. The chain is built from TRBV19 and TRBJ1-5, with TRBD1 as a possible D gene (5 bases). The CDR3 spans 13 residues. Germline V gives CDR1 LNHDA, CDR2 SQIVND (reference sequence). The ends were cut back, 7 bases at V and 4 bases at J, with 11 bases in the middle.

The chain combines TRBV19 with TRBJ1-1; 7 bases fit TRBD1. This CDR3 has 12 amino acids. The germline gives CDR1 LNHDA, CDR2 SQIVND (reference sequence). With 3 bases clipped from V and 7 bases from J, the junction kept 2 bases outside the gene matches. CDR3 bases: TGTGCCAGTAGTATCAGACAGGGTGAAGCTTTCTTT. Amino acid sequence: CASSIRQGEAFF.

The chain combines TRBV6-1 with TRBJ2-1, with TRBD2 as a possible D gene (6 bases). Between the trimmed V and J ends, which lost 6 bases and 15 bases, there was a span of 24 bases. Germline-derived CDR1 and CDR2 are MNHNS and SASEGT. The CDR3 consists of 14 residues. The CDR3 protein is CASRIIAERLDRFF. In DNA form, the CDR3 reads TGTGCCAGCAGGATAATAGCGGAAAGACTAGATCGGTTCTTC.

The genes are TRBV11-2 and TRBJ2-1; 9 positions match TRBD2. The junction had 7 bases not matched to a gene; V was cut back by 2 bases and J by 8 bases. This CDR3 is 15 amino acids long. Germline lookup yields CDR1 SGHAT and CDR2 FQNNGV. The CDR3 nucleotides read TGTGCCAGCAGCTTATCGCGGGGGGGCGGGTATGAGCAGTTCTTC. It specifies CASSLSRGGGYEQFF.

In this sample, this clone turned up once. V gene TRBV11-2 combines with J gene TRBJ1-3, with no clear D. Germline V gene lookup returns CDR1 SGHAT and CDR2 FQNNGV. This CDR3 comprises 14 residues. Trimming removed 5 bases at V and 5 bases at J, with 13 bases between. The CDR3 DNA reads TGTGCCAGCAGCCTGACGGCCTCAAGAAACACCATATATTTT. It translates to CASSLTASRNTIYF.